This T cell receptor beta chain was identified in a study of cytomegalovirus exposure and HLA in healthy donors. Study-level findings and limits: Later on, an analysis showed TCR association rates differing by HLA locus, with DRB1 the most and HLA-C the fewest. In vitro testing confirmed a few CMV-associated chains as specific for CMV antigens. An assumption of roughly uniform sequencing depth across donors underlay the presence/absence analyses.

Healthy bone marrow donors made up the donor group. Notes on this clone: Its antigen is not known.

The study ran its PCR with 60 Vbeta and 13 Jbeta primers. Some clones are missing from TCRdb's copy, which holds only in-frame ones; the method was immunoSEQ multiplex PCR. The table lists over 120,000 clones. V was pared by 1 base and J by 0 bases, with 2 bases of the junction left unmatched. The CDR3 is made up of 16 amino acids. CDR1 and CDR2 from the germline V gene are LGHNT and FRNRAP. Sequencing input: PBMCs. The chain has TRBV12-5 and TRBJ2-2; 7 bases fit TRBD1. The sequence was obtained from a male donor in good health and CMV-seronegative. The CDR3 protein is CASGLATGANTGELFF. CDR3 nucleotide sequence: TGTGCTAGTGGTTTGGCCACAGGGGCGAACACCGGGGAGCTGTTTTTT.